The source of this T cell receptor (beta chain) is a study of blood T cells in healthy people across ages. General observations from the study: Per-million-T-cell TCR beta diversity fell roughly linearly with age.

This clonotype was detected only a few times. The antigen remains undetermined. Researchers isolated at least 7 million PBMCs per sample. Extraction of total RNA produced a minimum of 5.5 micrograms from each sample. Combining a sample-barcoded 5' primer with a J-beta primer mix, a second PCR ran for about 6 to 11 cycles. CDR3-containing paired-end reads numbered at least 2.5 million in each sample. A single record per CDR3 protein comes from TCRdb applying MiXCR to the 5' RACE reads. The sample records about 1,400,000 distinct CDR3 sequences, approximately 42% being singletons. Trimming removed 1 base from V and 0 bases from J, with 10 bases in between. CDR1 MNHEY and CDR2 SVGAGI come from the germline V gene. The CDR3 spans 15 residues.

The chain uses TRBV6-5 and TRBJ2-7; D uncertain. The sequence was collected from a woman aged 18-35 years in good health. Sequencing used blood. The chain's CDR3 is CASSYLSRSSYEQYF. The DNA for the CDR3 is TGTGCCAGCAGTTACTTATCGCGTAGCTCCTACGAGCAGTACTTC.